This is a list of T cell receptor beta chains from one sample in a study of T cell responses to AZD1222 COVID-19 vaccine. Here immunoSEQ multiplex PCR was the method, and the copy in TCRdb shows in-frame clones only, minus some. The sample includes approximately 110,000 clones, 70% to 90% of them seen just once. Material: peripheral blood, obtained 28 days after the second AZD1222 dose. The origin of the receptors is an adult who received the AZD1222 COVID-19 vaccine. Both conserved end residues are part of each CDR3. A D gene is named only where the DNA matches it firmly. A row's size may be missing; if present it is once, few, many or a size class.

clone_size d_call j_call v_call cdr3_nt cdr3_aa
. . TRBJ2-2 TRBV5-1 TGCGCCAGCAGCTCGGGAACGGGGTCCGGGGAGCTGTTTTTT CASSSGTGSGELFF
. TRBD2 TRBJ2-7 TRBV19 TGTGCCAGTAGTATACTAGCGGGGCGGAGCGAGCAGTACTTC CASSILAGRSEQYF
. TRBD2 TRBJ2-7 TRBV5-1 TGCGCCAGCAGCTTGGGCGCGGGAGGGCCCTACGAGCAGTACTTC CASSLGAGGPYEQYF
. . TRBJ1-5 TRBV7-2 TGTGCCAGCAGCTTAGCTGGGATTTATCAGCCCCAGCATTTT CASSLAGIYQPQHF
. . TRBJ2-5 TRBV7-2 TGTGCCAGCAGCTTGCTGATTGGGTACCAAGAGACCCAGTACTTC CASSLLIGYQETQYF
. . TRBJ2-1 TRBV11-2 TGTGCCAGCAGCTTAGATGAGGTTTCCTCCTACAATGAGCAGTTCTTC CASSLDEVSSYNEQFF
. TRBD1 TRBJ1-2 TRBV3-1/TRBV3-2 TGTGCCAGCAGCCAGACGACAGGGAGGAATGGCTACACCTTC CASSQTTGRNGYTF
few . TRBJ1-2 TRBV28 TGTGCCAGCAGTTTAAGGGACCTCAATGGCTACACCTTC CASSLRDLNGYTF
many . TRBJ2-2 TRBV28 TGTGCCAGCAGTTCTAGACTCAACACCGGGGAGCTGTTTTTT CASSSRLNTGELFF
few . TRBJ2-5 TRBV27 TGTGCCAGCAGTTTGGTATTCCAAGAGACCCAGTACTTC CASSLVFQETQYF
. . TRBJ2-1 TRBV4-1 TGCGCCAGCAGCCTACGGACATTTTACAATGAGCAGTTCTTC CASSLRTFYNEQFF
. . TRBJ1-3 TRBV5-1 TGCGCCAGCAGCCCGGACGGAGGAAGAATCTCTGGAAACACCATATATTTT CASSPDGGRISGNTIYF
. TRBD2 TRBJ2-1 TRBV5-1 TGCGCCAGCAGCCTGGAGGGACTAGCGGAATACAATGAGCAGTTCTTC CASSLEGLAEYNEQFF
. TRBD1 TRBJ2-5 TRBV7-9 TGTGCCAGCAGACAGGGGATAGCATACCAAGAGACCCAGTACTTC CASRQGIAYQETQYF
. . TRBJ2-1 TRBV21-1 TGTGCCAGCAGCAAAGTTAGAGCCCCCTCCGGGAACAATGAGCAGTTCTTC CASSKVRAPSGNNEQFF
. TRBD2 TRBJ2-1 TRBV7-2 TGTGCCAGCAGCTTAGGGCTAGCGGGGGTATACAATGAGCAGTTCTTC CASSLGLAGVYNEQFF
. TRBD1 TRBJ2-5 TRBV18 TGTGCCAGCTCACCGGGACAGCAAGAGACCCAGTACTTC CASSPGQQETQYF
once . TRBJ2-6 TRBV10-2 TGCGCCAGCATGTCCGGGACGGACTTAAGTGCCAACGTCCTGACTTTC CASMSGTDLSANVLTF
. TRBD2 TRBJ2-3 TRBV6-4 TGTGCCAGCAGTTCCCTAGCGGGAGGCACAGATACGCAGTATTTT CASSSLAGGTDTQYF
. . TRBJ2-7 TRBV6-5 TGTGCCAGCAAAAACACCCTGGGATCCTACGAGCAGTACTTC CASKNTLGSYEQYF
. . TRBJ1-1 TRBV5-6 TGTGCCAGCAGCTTTAGGCAGGGGCGCGGGGACACTGAAGCTTTCTTT CASSFRQGRGDTEAFF
. TRBD2 TRBJ2-7 TRBV27 TGTGCCAGCAGTCGACTAGCGGATGAGGGGCAGTACTTC CASSRLADEGQYF
. TRBD2 TRBJ2-1 TRBV29-1 TGCAGCGTTGAAACTAGCGGGATATACAATGAGCAGTTCTTC CSVETSGIYNEQFF
. TRBD2 TRBJ2-3 TRBV5-1 TGCGCCAGCAGCGTCGGGGGGTTCCCAGATACGCAGTATTTT CASSVGGFPDTQYF
. . TRBJ1-1 TRBV19 TGTGCCAGTATGGGGGGTTTCGAACGAGCTTTCTTT CASMGGFERAFF
. TRBD2 TRBJ2-5 TRBV10-1 TGCGCCAGCAGTGAAACTAGCGGGAGAGGAGAGACCCAGTACTTC CASSETSGRGETQYF
. TRBD1 TRBJ1-5 TRBV19 TGTGCCAGTAGTAACCGACCGGGACAGAAATATCAGCCCCAGCATTTT CASSNRPGQKYQPQHF
. . TRBJ2-2 TRBV6-5 TGTGCCAGCGGGAGCGAGACCGGGGAGCTGTTTTTT CASGSETGELFF
once . TRBJ2-7 TRBV27 TGTGCCAGCAGTTTTTCTTGGGCCTACGAGCAGTACTTC CASSFSWAYEQYF
few TRBD1 TRBJ1-5 TRBV18 TGTGCCAGCTCATCTGCAGGGGGCGCGGGCAATCAGCCCCAGCATTTT CASSSAGGAGNQPQHF
. TRBD2 TRBJ2-3 TRBV3-1/TRBV3-2 TGTGCCAGCAGCCAAGATGGGGTGACTAGCGGGAGAAGGAATACGCAGTATTTT CASSQDGVTSGRRNTQYF
few TRBD2 TRBJ2-1 TRBV6-4 TGTGCCAGCAGTGACGACACTAGCGGGAGCAATGAGCAGTTCTTC CASSDDTSGSNEQFF
. TRBD2 TRBJ2-1 TRBV5-1 TGCGCCAGCAGCGTATACAGCGGGGACTACAATGAGCAGTTCTTC CASSVYSGDYNEQFF
once . TRBJ1-3 TRBV30 TGTGCCTGGAGTGATAACACCATATATTTT CAWSDNTIYF
. . TRBJ1-2 TRBV7-6 TGTGCCAGCAGCTTAGGACAGTTGGTTGGCTACACCTTC CASSLGQLVGYTF
. . TRBJ1-2 TRBV18 TGTGCCAGCTCACAGACAGAATATGGCTACACCTTC CASSQTEYGYTF
. TRBD2 TRBJ2-7 TRBV4-2 TGTGCCAGCAGCCAAGAGGCTAGCGGGAAACCCTCCTACGAGCAGTACTTC CASSQEASGKPSYEQYF
. TRBD1 TRBJ1-2 TRBV2 TGTGCCAGCGCGGGACAGGGGGACTATGGCTACACCTTC CASAGQGDYGYTF
. . TRBJ2-1 TRBV30 TGTGCCTGGAGTGTGGATCTCTACAATGAGCAGTTCTTC CAWSVDLYNEQFF
. . TRBJ1-4 TRBV5-6 TGTGCCAGCAGCTGGAGGGATCAGGGAATAACTGAAAAACTGTTTTTT CASSWRDQGITEKLFF
. . TRBJ2-3 TRBV29-1 TGCAGCGTCCAAGGATCGCAGTATTTT CSVQGSQYF
. . TRBJ1-1 TRBV6-5 TGTGCCAGCAGTTACAACAGGAACACTGAAGCTTTCTTT CASSYNRNTEAFF
. . TRBJ2-7 TRBV5-1 TGCGCCAGCAGCTCACGCAGGGACACCTCCTACGAGCAGTACTTC CASSSRRDTSYEQYF
. TRBD2 TRBJ2-7 TRBV7-8 TGTGCCAGCAGCCCACGGGGGGACCTAGCTGTCTACGAGCAGTACTTC CASSPRGDLAVYEQYF
. . TRBJ1-5 TRBV19 TGTGCCAGTAATTTAGCCCGGAGGCCCCAGCATTTT CASNLARRPQHF
few TRBD2 TRBJ2-1 TRBV10-3 TGTGCCATCAGTGACTCGACTAGCGGCTCCTACAATGAGCAGTTCTTC CAISDSTSGSYNEQFF
once TRBD2 TRBJ2-3 TRBV3-1/TRBV3-2 TGTGCCAGCAGCCAAATTCACCCGGGACTAGCGGGAGATACGCAGTATTTT CASSQIHPGLAGDTQYF
. . TRBJ1-1 TRBV4-1 TGCGCCAGCAGCCCCCTCTTGGGGGCGACAAGAAGACGAATGAACACTGAAGCTTTCTTT CASSPLLGATRRRMNTEAFF
. TRBD2 TRBJ2-1 TRBV5-4 TGTGCCAGCAGCTTGGTGTGGAGTCTAGCGGGAGTGAGTGAGCAGTTCTTC CASSLVWSLAGVSEQFF
. TRBD1 TRBJ1-1 TRBV7-9 TGTGCCAGCAGCTTAAAAGGAGGGGGCGGAACTGAAGCTTTCTTT CASSLKGGGGTEAFF
. . TRBJ1-1 TRBV2 TGTGCCAGCAGTGGCGAGGGGTCGAACACTGAAGCTTTCTTT CASSGEGSNTEAFF
. TRBD1 TRBJ2-7 TRBV5-5 TGTGCCAGCAGCTTGCGACAGGGGCAATACGAGCAGTACTTC CASSLRQGQYEQYF